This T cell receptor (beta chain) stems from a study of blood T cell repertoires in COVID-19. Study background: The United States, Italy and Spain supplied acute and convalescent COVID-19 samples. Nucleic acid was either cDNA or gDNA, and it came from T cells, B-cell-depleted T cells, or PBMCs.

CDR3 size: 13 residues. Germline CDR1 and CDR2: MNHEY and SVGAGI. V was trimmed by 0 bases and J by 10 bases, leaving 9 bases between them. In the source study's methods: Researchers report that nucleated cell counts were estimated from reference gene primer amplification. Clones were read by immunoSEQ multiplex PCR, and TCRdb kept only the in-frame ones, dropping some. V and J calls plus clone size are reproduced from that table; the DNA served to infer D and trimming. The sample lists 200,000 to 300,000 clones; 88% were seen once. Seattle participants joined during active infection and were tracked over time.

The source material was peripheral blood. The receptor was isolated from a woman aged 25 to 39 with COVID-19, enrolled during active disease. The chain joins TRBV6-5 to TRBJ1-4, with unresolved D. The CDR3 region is CASSYSQGGKLFF. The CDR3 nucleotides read TGTGCCAGCAGTTACTCTCAAGGCGGAAAACTGTTTTTT.